The T cell receptor (beta chain) under discussion was sequenced for a study of graft-versus-host responses after intestinal transplantation (dated by TCRdb to the early 2020s). Turning to the overall study: Multivisceral, liver-intestinal, or isolated intestinal transplants were received by the recipients. Every recipient was given anti-thymocyte globulin induction, then maintenance tacrolimus and steroids for roughly three years. After intestinal transplantation, graft-versus-host and host-versus-graft alloreactive T cell clones in the graft, circulation and bone marrow were tracked using bulk TCR-beta CDR3 sequencing. To identify alloreactive clones, pre-transplant mixed lymphocyte reaction products were sequenced and compared with unstimulated pre-transplant donor and recipient T cells. The cohort enrolled roughly 25 intestinal transplant recipients including one retransplant, and 3 patients lacking pretransplant specimens were excluded. Donor T cell macrochimerism was defined as a peak of at least 4% donor T cells among recipient peripheral blood mononuclear cells. Samples from a few later patients were sequenced in-house on an Illumina MiSeq with MiXCR processing rather than by the commercial service. The investigation overall reported the following: Peak levels of circulating GvH clones were associated with declines in HvG clones early after transplant. GvH clones turned up in recipient bone marrow, with some appearing earlier in ileal mucosa or blood, a pattern consistent with an intestinal mucosal origin. High GvH to HvG T cell clonal ratios were observed in the allografts of patients with donor T cell macrochimerism. The conclusions were limited by the relatively low number and heterogeneity of the intestinal transplant patients.

Library method: the immunoSEQ multiplex PCR assay. Adaptive Biotechnologies carried out high-throughput TCR-beta CDR3 sequencing of genomic DNA for most patients. The authors' pipeline ran thus. Adaptive's ImmunoSEQ software supplied the TCR sequencing data for roughly 17 patients, while MiXCR and VDJtools were used to process a few other patients. CDR3 nucleotide sequences shared between donor and recipient were removed because the origin of such sequences could not be assigned. Alloreactive clones required at least 2-fold expansion over unstimulated cells and minimum CFSE-low frequency of 0.002% (template counts) or 0.001% (read counts). A clone was considered mappable if detected in the sequenced pre-transplant spleen, lymph node, or MLR CFSE-low populations of the donor or recipient. Cumulative frequency of alloreactive clones was calculated as a percentage of all sequences weighted by copy number. The immuneACCESS repertoire file appears here via TCRdb, limited to in-frame rearrangements. These files lack a portion of the clones; in checked studies, under half of the deficit traces to unresolved V genes, and the cause of the others is not known. Clonal size and the V and J genes are those of that table, whereas D and trimming came from the DNA. The sample table lists around 8,000 clones, roughly 85% of them with a count of one. The ten biggest clones cover more than 8.5% of the sample.

On this clone itself: Its antigen is currently not known. Base qualities are not provided; no much larger clone lies one nucleotide away.

From cysteine to phenylalanine, the CDR3 is 16 amino acids long. Only the CDR3 part of the read is kept: 48 bases, read in frame from the first base. The trim is 2 bases for V and 3 bases for J, with a gap of 15 bases between the germline ends. CDR1 MNHEY and CDR2 SVGAGI are derived from the germline V gene. Dithiothreitol, EDTA incubations and collagenase D digestion were used to isolate intraepithelial and lamina propria lymphocytes from graft specimens. Bulk TCR-beta sequencing was performed on serial intestinal graft biopsy specimens collected as late as 600 days after transplant. This specimen was ileum tissue, taken roughly 19 weeks after transplant. This TCR was sampled from a human patient who received an intestinal transplant, so some T cells may come from the graft donor. The rearrangement joined TRBV6-5 to TRBJ2-3; the D gene could be either TRBD1 or TRBD2, each agreeing at 6 bases. The CDR3 here reads CASSYHFQGGTDTQYF. The nucleotide sequence reads TGTGCCAGCAGTTACCACTTTCAAGGGGGGACAGATACGCAGTATTTT.